Listed below are T cell receptor beta chains from one sample, sequenced in a study of T cell changes during pregnancy in multiple sclerosis. Measured with immunoSEQ multiplex PCR; TCRdb has only the in-frame clones, and not every one. Altogether 57,000 or so clones are present, approximately 88% being singletons, with the ten largest covering roughly 1.7%. This specimen consisted of peripheral blood, obtained in the first trimester of pregnancy. The source is a female donor with multiple sclerosis, enrolled in a pregnancy study. The CDR3 runs from the conserved cysteine through the conserved F or W. D genes are given only for firm matches. Clone size is shown for a subset of rows, as once, few, many or a class of expanded clone.

v_call: TRBV10-1
j_call: TRBJ1-4
d_call: TRBD1
clone_size: once
cdr3_aa: CASSESTGGANEKLFF
cdr3_nt: TGCGCCAGCAGTGAGTCTACAGGGGGCGCGAATGAAAAACTGTTTTTT

v_call: TRBV6-5
j_call: TRBJ2-5
d_call: .
clone_size: .
cdr3_aa: CASRGTLDGKETQYF
cdr3_nt: TGTGCCAGCAGGGGCACCTTGGACGGGAAAGAGACCCAGTACTTC

v_call: TRBV30
j_call: TRBJ2-6
d_call: .
clone_size: .
cdr3_aa: CAWSFLSGANVLTF
cdr3_nt: TGTGCCTGGAGTTTCTTAAGCGGGGCCAACGTCCTGACTTTC

v_call: TRBV18
j_call: TRBJ1-2
d_call: TRBD1
clone_size: .
cdr3_aa: CASSVGQGNAYGYTF
cdr3_nt: TGTGCCAGCTCCGTCGGACAGGGAAACGCCTATGGCTACACCTTC

v_call: TRBV25-1
j_call: TRBJ2-7
d_call: .
clone_size: .
cdr3_aa: CASSESGVSYEQYF
cdr3_nt: TGTGCCAGCAGTGAATCCGGGGTATCCTACGAGCAGTACTTC

v_call: TRBV7-2
j_call: TRBJ2-2
d_call: .
clone_size: .
cdr3_aa: CASSPGITGELFF
cdr3_nt: TGTGCCAGCAGCCCAGGAATCACCGGGGAGCTGTTTTTT

v_call: TRBV6-5
j_call: TRBJ1-3
d_call: .
clone_size: .
cdr3_aa: CASSYRGFRDTIYF
cdr3_nt: TGTGCCAGCAGTTACCGGGGTTTTCGAGACACCATATATTTT

v_call: TRBV18
j_call: TRBJ2-1
d_call: TRBD2
clone_size: .
cdr3_aa: CASSPIAGADNEQFF
cdr3_nt: TGTGCCAGCTCACCAATAGCGGGAGCGGACAATGAGCAGTTCTTC

v_call: TRBV18
j_call: TRBJ2-6
d_call: TRBD2
clone_size: .
cdr3_aa: CASSPGQGGQTF
cdr3_nt: TGTGCCAGCTCACCTGGGCAGGGAGGGCAGACTTTC

v_call: TRBV7-4
j_call: TRBJ1-5
d_call: TRBD1
clone_size: .
cdr3_aa: CASSLGLYDRGLVQPQHF
cdr3_nt: TGTGCCAGCAGCTTGGGGTTATATGACAGGGGGCTTGTTCAGCCCCAGCATTTT

v_call: TRBV5-6
j_call: TRBJ2-5
d_call: TRBD1
clone_size: .
cdr3_aa: CASSQGVLSNGETQYF
cdr3_nt: TGTGCCAGCAGCCAGGGGGTCCTAAGTAACGGCGAGACCCAGTACTTC

v_call: TRBV7-3
j_call: TRBJ2-7
d_call: TRBD2
clone_size: .
cdr3_aa: CASSPGLAAVSEQYF
cdr3_nt: TGTGCCAGCAGCCCCGGACTAGCGGCTGTATCCGAGCAGTACTTC

v_call: TRBV30
j_call: TRBJ1-2
d_call: TRBD1
clone_size: .
cdr3_aa: CAWKHRGANYGYTF
cdr3_nt: TGTGCCTGGAAACACAGGGGAGCTAACTATGGCTACACCTTC

v_call: TRBV18
j_call: TRBJ1-3
d_call: .
clone_size: .
cdr3_aa: CASSPEAALFSGNTIYF
cdr3_nt: TGTGCCAGCTCACCTGAGGCGGCGCTATTCTCTGGAAACACCATATATTTT

v_call: TRBV10-3
j_call: TRBJ2-1
d_call: .
clone_size: once
cdr3_aa: CAISWGVPYNEQFF
cdr3_nt: TGTGCCATCAGCTGGGGGGTTCCCTACAATGAGCAGTTCTTC

v_call: TRBV6-5
j_call: TRBJ1-4
d_call: TRBD1
clone_size: once
cdr3_aa: CASSYTGGATNEKLFF
cdr3_nt: TGTGCCAGCAGTTACACAGGGGGTGCAACTAATGAAAAACTGTTTTTT

v_call: TRBV30
j_call: TRBJ1-4
d_call: TRBD1
clone_size: .
cdr3_aa: CAWAGTGYEKLFF
cdr3_nt: TGTGCCTGGGCCGGGACAGGGTATGAAAAACTGTTTTTT

v_call: TRBV10-3
j_call: TRBJ2-7
d_call: .
clone_size: .
cdr3_aa: CAISEGASYEQYF
cdr3_nt: TGTGCCATCAGTGAGGGGGCCTCCTACGAGCAGTACTTC

v_call: TRBV2
j_call: TRBJ1-4
d_call: TRBD1
clone_size: .
cdr3_aa: CASWDRVTHSEKLFF
cdr3_nt: TGTGCCAGTTGGGACAGGGTGACCCACTCTGAAAAACTGTTTTTT

v_call: TRBV6-1
j_call: TRBJ2-3
d_call: TRBD2
clone_size: .
cdr3_aa: CASIQGLAGADTQYF
cdr3_nt: TGTGCCAGCATCCAGGGACTAGCGGGTGCAGATACGCAGTATTTT

v_call: TRBV11-2
j_call: TRBJ2-5
d_call: .
clone_size: .
cdr3_aa: CASSRTNQETQYF
cdr3_nt: TGTGCCAGCAGTCGGACTAACCAAGAGACCCAGTACTTC

v_call: TRBV5-1
j_call: TRBJ2-2
d_call: .
clone_size: .
cdr3_aa: CASSWGDSESTGELFF
cdr3_nt: TGCGCCAGCAGCTGGGGGGACTCTGAAAGCACCGGGGAGCTGTTTTTT

v_call: TRBV4-1
j_call: TRBJ2-5
d_call: TRBD2
clone_size: .
cdr3_aa: CASSQEASGRETQYF
cdr3_nt: TGCGCCAGCAGCCAAGAGGCTAGCGGGAGAGAGACCCAGTACTTC

v_call: TRBV5-1
j_call: TRBJ2-2
d_call: TRBD1
clone_size: .
cdr3_aa: CASSRGTGGTGELFF
cdr3_nt: TGCGCCAGCAGCCGGGGGACAGGGGGCACCGGGGAGCTGTTTTTT

v_call: TRBV6-5
j_call: TRBJ1-5
d_call: .
clone_size: .
cdr3_aa: CASSSQYSNQPQHF
cdr3_nt: TGTGCCAGCAGTTCTCAATACTCGAATCAGCCCCAGCATTTT

v_call: TRBV11-2
j_call: TRBJ2-1
d_call: .
clone_size: .
cdr3_aa: CASSRTRNNEQFF
cdr3_nt: TGTGCCAGCAGCCGTACTAGGAACAATGAGCAGTTCTTC

v_call: TRBV9
j_call: TRBJ2-2
d_call: .
clone_size: .
cdr3_aa: CASSVVSAPNTGELFF
cdr3_nt: TGTGCCAGCAGCGTAGTAAGCGCCCCGAACACCGGGGAGCTGTTTTTT

v_call: TRBV9
j_call: TRBJ2-7
d_call: TRBD1
clone_size: .
cdr3_aa: CASSVGVRTGVHEQYF
cdr3_nt: TGTGCCAGCAGCGTAGGAGTTCGGACAGGGGTACACGAGCAGTACTTC

v_call: TRBV27
j_call: TRBJ1-1
d_call: .
clone_size: .
cdr3_aa: CASTPRGGTEAFF
cdr3_nt: TGTGCCAGCACCCCTCGAGGGGGCACTGAAGCTTTCTTT

v_call: TRBV5-1
j_call: TRBJ2-2
d_call: .
clone_size: .
cdr3_aa: CASTNTGELFF
cdr3_nt: TGCGCCAGCACTAACACCGGGGAGCTGTTTTTT

v_call: TRBV29-1
j_call: TRBJ1-1
d_call: .
clone_size: few
cdr3_aa: CSVEDGGGSFF
cdr3_nt: TGCAGCGTTGAAGATGGGGGCGGGTCTTTCTTT

v_call: TRBV19
j_call: TRBJ1-2
d_call: .
clone_size: .
cdr3_aa: CASSRPGYGYTF
cdr3_nt: TGTGCCAGTAGTCGCCCCGGCTATGGCTACACCTTC

v_call: TRBV7-6
j_call: TRBJ2-7
d_call: TRBD2
clone_size: .
cdr3_aa: CASSELAGNYEQYF
cdr3_nt: TGTGCCAGCAGCGAACTAGCGGGAAACTACGAGCAGTACTTC

v_call: TRBV7-2
j_call: TRBJ2-3
d_call: TRBD2
clone_size: .
cdr3_aa: CASSLASGGLDTQYF
cdr3_nt: TGTGCCAGCAGCTTGGCTAGCGGGGGGTTGGATACGCAGTATTTT

v_call: TRBV6-5
j_call: TRBJ2-7
d_call: .
clone_size: .
cdr3_aa: CASSYSRGSDYEQYF
cdr3_nt: TGTGCCAGCAGTTACTCCCGGGGGTCGGACTACGAGCAGTACTTC

v_call: TRBV7-2
j_call: TRBJ2-7
d_call: .
clone_size: .
cdr3_aa: CASSPASREDEQYF
cdr3_nt: TGTGCCAGCAGCCCGGCCTCCAGGGAGGACGAGCAGTACTTC

v_call: TRBV5-1
j_call: TRBJ2-5
d_call: TRBD2
clone_size: .
cdr3_aa: CASSPNGLAGIQETQYF
cdr3_nt: TGCGCCAGCAGCCCAAATGGCCTAGCGGGGATCCAAGAGACCCAGTACTTC

v_call: TRBV5-1
j_call: TRBJ2-2
d_call: TRBD2
clone_size: once
cdr3_aa: CASSVMVLAGVPGELFF
cdr3_nt: TGCGCCAGCAGCGTAATGGTGCTAGCGGGAGTCCCCGGGGAGCTGTTTTTT

v_call: TRBV4-1
j_call: TRBJ2-2
d_call: TRBD2
clone_size: .
cdr3_aa: CASSPSGRGPGELFF
cdr3_nt: TGCGCCAGCAGCCCTAGCGGGAGAGGGCCCGGGGAGCTGTTTTTT

v_call: TRBV9
j_call: TRBJ2-3
d_call: .
clone_size: .
cdr3_aa: CASSVEGDEGSSSTDTQYF
cdr3_nt: TGTGCCAGCAGCGTAGAAGGGGATGAAGGATCCTCTAGCACAGATACGCAGTATTTT

v_call: TRBV23-1
j_call: TRBJ2-1
d_call: TRBD1
clone_size: .
cdr3_aa: CASSLGQGEFHSSYNEQFF
cdr3_nt: TGCGCCAGCAGTCTAGGACAGGGGGAGTTCCACAGCTCCTACAATGAGCAGTTCTTC

v_call: TRBV4-3
j_call: TRBJ1-4
d_call: TRBD1
clone_size: .
cdr3_aa: CASSQRTGHEKLFF
cdr3_nt: TGCGCCAGCAGCCAAAGGACAGGGCACGAAAAACTGTTTTTT